The clone carrying this T cell receptor (beta chain) has just a few counts. Its antigen is unidentified. This specimen comes from a study of cytomegalovirus exposure and HLA in healthy donors. This CDR3 is built from 16 residues. Libraries were prepared by immunoSEQ multiplex PCR; TCRdb keeps only in-frame clonotypes and omits some of them. The table includes about 360,000 clones, approximately 90% detected once. Study results and caveats: Most TCR sequences were uncommon, yet certain public TCRs appeared in many donors. Cytomegalovirus-associated status was assigned to 164 TCR beta chains. In a later analysis, first-cohort TCR clusters were found to tend to co-occur in the 130 or so validation repertoires. In vitro, a few CMV-associated chains proved specific for CMV antigens.

Sequencing used PBMCs. The chain employs TRBV21-1 and TRBJ1-2; TRBD1 is taken as the D call from the table, unchecked against the DNA. TRBV21-1 is labeled a pseudogene. This TCR derives from a woman aged 18-35 years in good health and CMV-seronegative. The CDR3 DNA sequence: TGTGCCAGCAGTTATGTGGGACAGCGTCTTAACTATGGCTACACCTTC. Amino acids: CASSYVGQRLNYGYTF.